This entry features one TCR beta chain sequence. CDR3 size: 12 residues. Germline CDR1 reads MNHNY; CDR2 reads SVGAGI (reference sequence). The V segment lost 2 bases and the J segment 12 bases; nucleotides outside the gene matches: 6. TCRdb re-called the 5' RACE reads through MiXCR, storing one row per CDR3 protein. The repertoire holds approximately 40,000 distinct CDR3 sequences, with around 20% as singletons. Treg sorting used a CD4+CD25+CD127-/low gate. The clonotype comes from a female donor with breast cancer. The V and J genes are TRBV6-6 and TRBJ1-1; 7 nucleotides match TRBD1. Sequencing used Tregs sorted from blood. The CDR3 DNA reads TGTGCCAGCAGTTACCGACAGGGTCGGACTTTCTTT. This codes for CASSYRQGRTFF.